This TCR beta chain was captured by sequencing in a study of blood T cells in healthy people across ages. This clonotype was detected a few times. With a J-beta primer mix and a sample-barcoded 5' primer, a second PCR ran about 7 to 12 cycles. TCRdb re-called the 5' RACE reads through MiXCR, storing one row per CDR3 protein. Seen here are 900,000 to 950,000 distinct CDR3 sequences, around 29% observed once, and the top ten hold about 10%. Per germline, CDR1 SGHRS and CDR2 YFSETQ. There are 16 residues in the CDR3. These sequences were also reported in another study, on T cells of mothers and their children. As reported in that work: In both related and unrelated pairs, TCR recombination output is shaped similarly by thymic selection.

The clonotype originates from a woman aged 40 to 55 in good health. The chain couples TRBV5-1 to TRBJ2-7; TRBD1 agrees at 9 bases. Matching the DNA end better, TRBJ2-5 makes the J call doubtful. Sequencing input: blood. This CDR3 is CASSPQGASGQETQYF. In nucleotides, the CDR3 is TGCGCCAGCAGCCCACAGGGGGCTTCGGGCCAAGAGACCCAGTACTTC.